A single sample gave rise to the 11 T cell receptor beta chains below, sequenced in a study of molecular identifiers for immune sequencing clone quantification. TCRdb reanalysed the PCR reads using MiXCR and keeps one entry per CDR3 protein. The profile covers some 320,000 distinct CDR3 sequences, with 24% appearing a single time and 0.74% taken by the ten largest. Sequencing used naive CD8+ T cells from blood, with Jurkat cell RNA spiked in. The subset denotes: FACS-sorted CD8+CD4-CCR7+CD45RA+ naive T cells. The receptors come from a human donor in good health. Some libraries in this study had Jurkat cell RNA spiked in.

This clonotype appeared a few times. The CDR3 nucleotides are TGTGCCAGCAGCTCGGCTCCCAGGGATATGAGCACTGAAGCTTTCTTT. It translates to CASSSAPRDMSTEAFF. The V call is TRBV11-2, the J call TRBJ1-1, with TRBD1 as a possible D gene (5 bases). V was trimmed by 4 bases and J by 4 bases, leaving 19 bases between them. The V gene's germline CDR1 is SGHAT and CDR2 FQNNGV. There are 16 residues in the CDR3.

The table lists this clonotype with a few counts. The chain links TRBV6-5 to TRBJ1-5; D is unclear. This CDR3 has 14 residues. Germline loops: CDR1 MNHEY, CDR2 SVGAGI. V was trimmed by 6 bases and J by 2 bases, leaving 11 bases between them. This CDR3 reads CASSPSDGNQPQHF. The CDR3 nucleotides read TGTGCCAGCAGCCCATCAGACGGCAATCAGCCCCAGCATTTT.

As regards this clonotype: This clone may be a read error of a much larger clone one base away. V is TRBV7-8 and J is TRBJ2-7; 8 bases align to TRBD1. The CDR3 length is 15 residues. The germline V gene has CDR1 SGHVS and CDR2 FQNEAQ. CDR3 DNA: TGTGCCCGCAGCCCCAGACAGGGGCTGGACTACGAGCAGTACTTC. Translation gives CARSPRQGLDYEQYF. Complete variable domain (other parts from reference TRBV7-8 and TRBJ2-7): GAGVSQSPRYKVAKRGQDVALRCDPISGHVSLFWYQQALGQGPEFLTYFQNEAQLDKSGLPSDRFFAERPEGSVSTLKIQRTQQEDSAVYLCARSPRQGLDYEQYFGPGTRLTVT.

In this sample, this clonotype turned up many times. V and J are TRBV9 and TRBJ1-1; 8 bases map to TRBD1. This CDR3 has 16 residues. V trimming: 3 bases; J trimming: 1 base; junction bases outside the gene matches: 8. Germline CDR1 SGDLS, CDR2 YYNGEE. CDR3 coding DNA: TGTGCCAGCAGCGAGATACCGACAGGGGCGAACACTGAAGCTTTCTTT. This gives the protein CASSEIPTGANTEAFF.

This clonotype was observed at least ten times. The rearrangement links TRBV5-1 to TRBJ2-4; TRBD2 is a possible D gene (6 bases). This CDR3 region has 13 residues. Per the germline V gene, CDR1 is SGHRS and CDR2 is YFSETQ. The germline V and J ends were trimmed by 3 bases and 9 bases, with 13 bases remaining between them. The CDR3 DNA sequence: TGCGCCAGCAGCTCCGACGGGGGAGGCATTCAGTACTTC. It yields the protein CASSSDGGGIQYF.

This clonotype was seen repeatedly, ten times or more. The V gene is TRBV6-6, the J gene TRBJ2-7; 7 bases align to TRBD1. V lost 3 bases, J lost 2 bases, and 4 bases stayed unmatched. The CDR3 loop spans 14 amino acids. Per the germline V gene, CDR1 is MNHNY and CDR2 is SVGAGI (reference sequence). The CDR3 region has the DNA TGTGCCAGCAGTTATAGGGACAGTCCCTACGAGCAGTACTTC. It translates to CASSYRDSPYEQYF.

This CDR3 reads CASSPTGTGVETQYF. CDR3 DNA sequence: TGTGCCAGCAGCCCTACCGGGACAGGGGTAGAGACCCAGTACTTC. The chain is built from TRBV5-4 and TRBJ2-5, with 10 positions matching TRBD1. The CDR3 loop spans 15 amino acids. V trimming: 4 bases; J trimming: 4 bases; junction bases outside the gene matches: 7. The V gene's germline CDR1 is SGHNT and CDR2 YYREEE (reference sequence).

The rearrangement uses TRBV27 and TRBJ2-5; D may be TRBD1 (6 bases). This CDR3 is built from 18 residues. V was clipped by 2 bases and J by 4 bases, with 23 bases between them. Germline V gives CDR1 MNHEY, CDR2 SMNVEV (reference sequence). The CDR3 sequence is CASSLRNPRQEIGETQYF. CDR3 in DNA: TGTGCCAGCAGTTTAAGGAACCCACGACAGGAGATAGGAGAGACCCAGTACTTC.

There are many counts of this clonotype. The chain carries TRBV19 and TRBJ1-1, with D unclear. Germline CDR1 is LNHDA and CDR2 is SQIVND (reference sequence). V lost 1 base and J 3 bases, leaving 9 bases between the germline ends. The CDR3 spans 14 residues. The CDR3 nucleotides read TGTGCCAGTAGTATAGCCAGGACGGACACTGAAGCTTTCTTT. It specifies CASSIARTDTEAFF.

This clonotype was counted only a few times. CDR3 amino acids: CASSQDEYDFPFF. The CDR3 DNA is TGTGCCAGCAGCCAAGACGAGTATGATTTCCCTTTCTTC. This chain links TRBV14 with TRBJ2-1; D unresolved. CDR1 is SGHDN and CDR2 is FVKESK in the germline V gene. The germline V and J ends were trimmed by 0 bases and 16 bases, with 16 bases remaining between them. The CDR3 contains 13 residues.

The DNA for the CDR3 is TGTGCCAGCAGCTTACCGGCGGGGAGAGGGAAATTCGGGGAGCTGTTTTTT. It specifies CASSLPAGRGKFGELFF. The chain carries TRBV7-2 and TRBJ2-2, with D tentatively TRBD2 (6 bases). CDR1 SGHTA and CDR2 FQGNSA come from the germline V gene. V lost 2 bases to trimming and J lost 7 bases, with 20 bases between them. The CDR3 runs 17 residues.